This TCR beta chain was recovered during a study of shared clonotypes between healthy human individuals. Study overall: The cohort comprised a couple of women and a few men. Their ages spanned 18 to 49 years.

V was clipped by 4 bases and J by 8 bases; unmatched bases: 4. Per germline, CDR1 SGHRS and CDR2 YFSETQ. The CDR3 is 13 amino acids. The study's findings and limits: Only blood was sampled, and tissue TCR repertoires likely differ from blood ones.

This clone was seen only a few times. As yet, its antigen is unknown. This table comes from immunoSEQ multiplex PCR, and its TCRdb copy is limited to in-frame clones, with some not included. The data hold about 1.1 million clones, with about 84% observed a single time. CD4+ cells underwent separation, giving CD45RA+ naive and CD45RA-negative memory subsets. This TCR came from a young man in good health. Some clones in this sample may be carry-over from other donors' samples. The sample was memory CD4+ T cells from PBMCs. Subset here: CD45RA-negative fraction. V gene TRBV5-1 combines with J gene TRBJ1-4; 8 bases match TRBD1. The CDR3, as DNA: TGCGCCAGCAGCCCTAGACAGGGGGAAAAACTGTTTTTT. This sequence encodes CASSPRQGEKLFF.